This T cell receptor (beta chain) was documented in a study of T cell repertoires in cytomegalovirus infection. Worth noting for this clonotype: The antigen remains unidentified.

TCRdb reprocessed the reads with MiXCR, giving one entry per CDR3 protein. The sample records 650,000 to 900,000 distinct CDR3 sequences, around a third being singletons. CDR3 length: 15 amino acids. Trimming took 2 bases from V and 0 from J, leaving 10 bases between them. Germline assignment: CDR1 LNHDA and CDR2 SQIVND (reference sequence). The material sequenced was cultured CD8+ T cells from PBMCs, taken from culture after CMV antigen stimulation. V gene TRBV19 combines with J gene TRBJ1-1, with no clear D. This TCR came from a human donor in good health (CMV status not recorded). Some clones in this sample may be carry-over from other donors' samples. In DNA form, the CDR3 reads TGTGCCAGTAGTATATCGGGATACTTGAACACTGAAGCTTTCTTT. Protein sequence: CASSISGYLNTEAFF.